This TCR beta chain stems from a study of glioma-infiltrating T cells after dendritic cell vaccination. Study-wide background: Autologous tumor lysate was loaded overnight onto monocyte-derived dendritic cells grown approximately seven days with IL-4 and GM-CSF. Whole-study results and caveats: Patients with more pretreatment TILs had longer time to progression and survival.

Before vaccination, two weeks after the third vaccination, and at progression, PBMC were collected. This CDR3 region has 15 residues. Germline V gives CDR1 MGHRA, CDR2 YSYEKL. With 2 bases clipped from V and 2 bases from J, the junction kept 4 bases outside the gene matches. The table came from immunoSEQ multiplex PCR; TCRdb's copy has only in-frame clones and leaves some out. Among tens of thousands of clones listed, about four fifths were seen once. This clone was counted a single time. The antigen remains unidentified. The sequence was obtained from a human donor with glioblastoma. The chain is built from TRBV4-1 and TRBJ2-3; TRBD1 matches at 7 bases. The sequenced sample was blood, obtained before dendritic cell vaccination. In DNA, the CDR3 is TGCGCCAGCAGCCAACGGGACAGTCACACAGATACGCAGTATTTT. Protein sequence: CASSQRDSHTDTQYF.